This TCR beta chain was recovered during a study of T-cell memory formation after mild COVID-19. Using constant-segment primers, 5'RACE produced TCR alpha and TCR beta cDNA libraries carrying sample barcodes and UMIs. TCRdb re-derived calls from the 5' RACE reads in MiXCR, one entry per CDR3 protein. The table includes roughly 120,000 distinct CDR3 sequences, about 24% detected once. Notes on the study in general: Clones that contracted from day 15 to 85 were balanced CD4/CD8, while later expanders leaned CD4+.

This clonotype has only a few counts. Its specificity is not known. The sequenced material came from PBMCs or a T cell subset sorted from them (not recorded which). The TCR originated in a man younger than 35 who had mild COVID-19 (a few samples of this study predate the infection). Cell type and time point are not known.

In nucleotides, the CDR3 is TGCAGCGTTGAAGAGAGGATCTCTGAGCAGTTCTTC. This encodes CSVEERISEQFF. The chain recombines TRBV29-1 with TRBJ2-1; D is unresolved. Germline CDR1 and CDR2: SQVTM and ANQGSEA. Trimming took 0 bases from V and 9 from J, leaving 9 bases between them. CDR3 length equals 12 residues.